This record concerns one TCR beta chain sequence. Its specificity is not known. The sample originates from a study of cytotoxic CD8 clonotypes in ibrutinib-treated CLL. TCRdb's table, derived via immunoSEQ multiplex PCR, lists solely in-frame clones and lacks some. The sample carries tens of thousands of clones, around 53% recorded once. The CDR3 totals 14 residues. The germline gives CDR1 LNHDA, CDR2 SQIVND (reference sequence). Trimming removed 7 bases from V and 11 bases from J; junction bases left unmatched: 11. Study-wide results and caveats: Clonality was elevated at ibrutinib response and had returned toward baseline at progression. Public clonotypes were uncommon and contracted or stayed stable on treatment.

This chain connects TRBV19 to TRBJ1-1; TRBD1 agrees at 12 bases. This sequence originates from a human donor with chronic lymphocytic leukemia. This specimen consisted of PBMCs, obtained before ibrutinib treatment. CDR3: CASTSGTGGFRAFF. The CDR3 region has the DNA TGTGCCAGTACCTCCGGGACAGGGGGCTTTCGGGCTTTCTTT.